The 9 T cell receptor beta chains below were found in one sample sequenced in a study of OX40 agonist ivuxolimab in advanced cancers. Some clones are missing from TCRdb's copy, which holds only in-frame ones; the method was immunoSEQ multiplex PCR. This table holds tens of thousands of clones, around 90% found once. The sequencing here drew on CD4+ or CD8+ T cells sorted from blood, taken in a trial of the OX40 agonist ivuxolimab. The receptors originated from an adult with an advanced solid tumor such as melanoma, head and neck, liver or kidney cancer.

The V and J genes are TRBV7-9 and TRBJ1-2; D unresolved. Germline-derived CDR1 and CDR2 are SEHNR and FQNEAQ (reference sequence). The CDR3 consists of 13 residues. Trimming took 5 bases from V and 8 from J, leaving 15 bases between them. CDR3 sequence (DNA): TGTGCCAGCAGCGGCCCTCTATATGAGGGCTACACCTTC. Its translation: CASSGPLYEGYTF.

CDR3 in amino acids: CASSVGETALYEQYF. The CDR3 DNA reads as TGTGCCAGCAGCGTAGGCGAGACAGCCTTGTACGAGCAGTACTTC. This chain connects TRBV9 to TRBJ2-7; perhaps TRBD1 as D (5 bases). CDR1 and CDR2 (germline): SGDLS, YYNGEE. CDR3 length equals 15 residues. V was shortened by 0 bases and J by 4 bases, with 14 bases between the two germline ends.

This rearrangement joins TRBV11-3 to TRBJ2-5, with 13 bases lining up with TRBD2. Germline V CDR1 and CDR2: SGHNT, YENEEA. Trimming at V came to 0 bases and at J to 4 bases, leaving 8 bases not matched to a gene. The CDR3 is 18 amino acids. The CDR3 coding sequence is TGTGCCAGCAGCTTAGATCCCCCGACTAGCGGGGGGCGAGAGACCCAGTACTTC. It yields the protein CASSLDPPTSGGRETQYF.

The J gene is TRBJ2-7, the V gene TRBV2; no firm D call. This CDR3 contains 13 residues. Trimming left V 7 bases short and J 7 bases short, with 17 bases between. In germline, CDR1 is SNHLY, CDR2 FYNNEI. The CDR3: CASTGLVPGEQYF. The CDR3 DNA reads TGTGCCAGCACTGGCCTTGTCCCTGGGGAGCAGTACTTC.

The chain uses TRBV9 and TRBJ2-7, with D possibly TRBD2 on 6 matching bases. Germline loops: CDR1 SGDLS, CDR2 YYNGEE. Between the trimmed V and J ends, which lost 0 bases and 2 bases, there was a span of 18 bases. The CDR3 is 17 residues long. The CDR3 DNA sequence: TGTGCCAGCAGCGTAGCTAGTCCAGCGGGCCACCCCTACGAGCAGTACTTC. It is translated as CASSVASPAGHPYEQYF. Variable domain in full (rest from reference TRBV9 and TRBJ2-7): DSGVTQTPKHLITATGQRVTLRCSPRSGDLSVYWYQQSLDQGLQFLIQYYNGEERAKGNILERFSAQQFPDLHSELNLSSLELGDSALYFCASSVASPAGHPYEQYFGPGTRLTVT.

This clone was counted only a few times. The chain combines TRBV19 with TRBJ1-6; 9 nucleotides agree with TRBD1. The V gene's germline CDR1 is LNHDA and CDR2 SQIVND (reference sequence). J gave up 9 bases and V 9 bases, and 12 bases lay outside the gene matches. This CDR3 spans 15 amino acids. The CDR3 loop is CASNNPGQGGSPLHF. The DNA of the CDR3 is TGTGCCAGCAATAATCCGGGACAGGGAGGTTCACCCCTCCACTTT.

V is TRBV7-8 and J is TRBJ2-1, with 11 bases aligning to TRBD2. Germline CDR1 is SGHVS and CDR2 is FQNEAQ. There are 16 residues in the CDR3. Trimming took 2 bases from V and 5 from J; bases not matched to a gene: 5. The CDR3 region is CASSLPRLAGHNEQFF. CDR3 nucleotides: TGTGCCAGCAGCTTACCCCGACTAGCGGGGCACAATGAGCAGTTCTTC.

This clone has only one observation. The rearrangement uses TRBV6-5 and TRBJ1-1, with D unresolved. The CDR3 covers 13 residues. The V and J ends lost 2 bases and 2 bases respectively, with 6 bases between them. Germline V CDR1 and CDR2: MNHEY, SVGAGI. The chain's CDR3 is CASSYPHNTEAFF. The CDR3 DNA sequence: TGTGCCAGCAGTTACCCTCATAACACTGAAGCTTTCTTT.

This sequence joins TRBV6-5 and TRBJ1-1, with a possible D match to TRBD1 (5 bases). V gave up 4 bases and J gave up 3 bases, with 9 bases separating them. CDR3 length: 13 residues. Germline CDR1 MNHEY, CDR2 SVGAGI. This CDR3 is CASSFQGDTEAFF. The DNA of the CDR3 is TGTGCCAGCAGTTTTCAGGGTGACACTGAAGCTTTCTTT.